The 12 T cell receptor beta chains below were found in one sample sequenced in a study of shared clonotypes between healthy human individuals. Generated by immunoSEQ multiplex PCR, the TCRdb table keeps only in-frame clones and is missing some. The repertoire holds 400,000 to 600,000 clones, around 96% seen once, with around 0.066% in the top ten. The sequenced sample consisted of naive CD4+ T cells sorted from blood. Subset denoted: CD45RA+ positively selected. Source of these receptors: a woman in her 30s in good health.

The chain uses TRBV10-2 and TRBJ1-1; TRBD1 might be the D (6 bases). The CDR3 runs to 12 residues. Trimming pared 10 bases from V and 4 bases from J, leaving 13 bases between. Germline CDR1 and CDR2: WSHSY and SAAADI. Here the CDR3 reads CAIGGSPTEAFF. The CDR3 bases are TGCGCCATCGGGGGCTCGCCCACTGAAGCTTTCTTT.

A word on this clone: Other DNA variants within this sample encode the same CDR3. The chain carries TRBV7-2 and TRBJ2-3; TRBD2 matches 7 bases. The CDR3 has 14 residues. Germline V gene data show CDR1 as SGHTA and CDR2 as FQGNSA. Losses at the gene ends were 1 base for V and 4 bases for J; bases not matched to a gene: 2. The CDR3 reads CASSLGLASDTQYF. The CDR3 DNA reads TGTGCCAGCAGCTTAGGACTAGCTTCAGATACGCAGTATTTT.

V and J are TRBV2 and TRBJ2-5, with D perhaps TRBD2 (6 bases). The V end lost 11 bases, the J end lost 9 bases, and 10 bases lay between the germline ends. The CDR3 sequence is 9 residues long. Looked up from germline, CDR1 is SNHLY and CDR2 is FYNNEI. The CDR3 region has the DNA TGTGCCCTGGGGGAGGCCCAGTACTTC. Protein product: CALGEAQYF.

In DNA form, the CDR3 reads TGTGCAAGTCGCTTAGAGAGCCACAGGTCCAAAAGGGGACATGAGCAGTTCTTC. Residues: CASRLESHRSKRGHEQFF. The genes are TRBV12-2 and TRBJ2-1. TRBV12-2 is a documented pseudogene. CDR3 size: 18 residues.

The chain carries TRBV2 and TRBJ2-7, with D tentatively TRBD1 (5 bases). The CDR3 is 12 amino acids. The V gene lost 6 bases and the J gene lost 3 bases, with 9 bases spanning the gap. Germline assignment: CDR1 SNHLY and CDR2 FYNNEI. CDR3 sequence: CASRKTDYEQYF. In DNA form, the CDR3 reads TGTGCCAGCAGGAAGACAGACTACGAGCAGTACTTC.

The chain is built from TRBV6-6 and TRBJ2-1; weak D call: TRBD2 (6 bases). Germline CDR1 MNHNY, CDR2 SVGAGI (reference sequence). The CDR3 has 14 amino acids. V gave up 8 bases and J gave up 0 bases, with 11 bases separating them. DNA of the CDR3: TGTGCCAGCCGGGGGACCAGCTCCTACAATGAGCAGTTCTTC. It translates to CASRGTSSYNEQFF.

This chain connects TRBV28 to TRBJ1-5; 7 nucleotides match TRBD1. V lost 6 bases to trimming and J lost 4 bases; unmatched junction nucleotides: 12. The germline V gene encodes CDR1 MDHEN and CDR2 SYDVKM. The CDR3 is 16 residues long. CDR3 loop: CASSPPGRGLNQPQHF. The CDR3 coding sequence is TGTGCCAGCAGCCCCCCGGGCAGGGGGTTGAATCAGCCCCAGCATTTT.

V gene TRBV28 combines with J gene TRBJ2-7, with D possibly TRBD2 on 6 matching bases. This CDR3 is built from 16 residues. Germline CDR1 and CDR2: MDHEN and SYDVKM. Between the trimmed V and J ends, which lost 4 bases and 6 bases, there was a span of 22 bases. In DNA, the CDR3 is TGTGCCAGCAGTTCTGGGGGGTCGGCAGGGTGGGGCGAGCAGTACTTC. Amino acids: CASSSGGSAGWGEQYF.

The gene calls are TRBV7-8 and TRBJ2-5; TRBD2 is a possible D gene (7 bases). The CDR3 covers 14 residues. In germline, CDR1 is SGHVS, CDR2 FQNEAQ. V was pared by 5 bases and J by 7 bases, with 17 bases between. CDR3 in amino acids: CASSEDRGGRTQYF. As DNA, the CDR3 is TGTGCCAGCAGCGAGGATAGGGGGGGGAGGACCCAGTACTTC.

The chain uses TRBV6-1 and TRBJ2-7; D possibly corresponds to TRBD1 (6 bases). This CDR3 has 14 residues. Deletions cut 4 bases from V and 2 bases from J, with 12 bases between. The germline V gene encodes CDR1 MNHNS and CDR2 SASEGT. Written as DNA, the CDR3 is TGTGCCAGCAGTGGCTCAGGGGACCCCTACGAGCAGTACTTC. Translated, it gives CASSGSGDPYEQYF.

The rearrangement uses TRBV27 and TRBJ2-3, with D maybe TRBD1 (5 bases). The germline CDR1 and CDR2 sequences are MNHEY and SMNVEV (reference sequence). V was trimmed by 6 bases and J by 1 base, leaving 11 bases between them. CDR3 length equals 14 residues. CDR3 DNA: TGTGCCAGCAGGAGAAAGACAGGCACAGATACGCAGTATTTT. Protein sequence: CASRRKTGTDTQYF.

CDR3 sequence reads: CASIGGILRYGYTF. The CDR3 DNA sequence: TGTGCCAGCATCGGTGGGATACTTAGGTATGGCTACACCTTC. J is TRBJ1-2 and V is TRBV28; D not certain. V was pared by 7 bases and J by 5 bases, with 17 bases between. CDR3 length: 14 residues. Germline values: CDR1 MDHEN, CDR2 SYDVKM.